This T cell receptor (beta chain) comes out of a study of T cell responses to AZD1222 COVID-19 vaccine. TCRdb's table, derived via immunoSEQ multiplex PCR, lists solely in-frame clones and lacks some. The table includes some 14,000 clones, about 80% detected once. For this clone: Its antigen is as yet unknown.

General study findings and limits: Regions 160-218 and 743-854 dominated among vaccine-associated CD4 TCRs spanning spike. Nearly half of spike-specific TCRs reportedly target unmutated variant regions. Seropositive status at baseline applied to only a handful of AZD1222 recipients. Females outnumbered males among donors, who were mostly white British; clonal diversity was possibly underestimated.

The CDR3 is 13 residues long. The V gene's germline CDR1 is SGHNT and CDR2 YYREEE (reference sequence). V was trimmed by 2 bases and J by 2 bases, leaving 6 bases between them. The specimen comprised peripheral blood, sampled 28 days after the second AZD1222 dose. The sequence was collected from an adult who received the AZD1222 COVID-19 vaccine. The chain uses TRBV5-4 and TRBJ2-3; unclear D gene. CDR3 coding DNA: TGTGCCAGCAGCTTTGGGGACACAGATACGCAGTATTTT. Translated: CASSFGDTDTQYF.